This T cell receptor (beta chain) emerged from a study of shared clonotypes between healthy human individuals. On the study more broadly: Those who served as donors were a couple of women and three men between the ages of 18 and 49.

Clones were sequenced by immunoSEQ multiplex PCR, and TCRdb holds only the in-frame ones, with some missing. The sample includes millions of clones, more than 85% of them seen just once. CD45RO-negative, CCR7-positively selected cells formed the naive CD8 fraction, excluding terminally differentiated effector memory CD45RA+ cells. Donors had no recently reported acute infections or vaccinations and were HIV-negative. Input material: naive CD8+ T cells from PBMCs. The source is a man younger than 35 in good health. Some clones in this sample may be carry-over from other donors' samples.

This chain's CDR3 is CAWSWATGDYEQYF. CDR3 DNA: TGTGCCTGGTCATGGGCAACAGGGGACTACGAGCAGTACTTC. V is TRBV30 and J is TRBJ2-5, with 7 positions matching TRBD1. The DNA end is a closer match to TRBJ2-7, so the J assignment may be wrong. There are 14 residues in the CDR3. Germline loops: CDR1 GTSNPN, CDR2 SVGIG (reference sequence).